The entry below gives a single T cell receptor beta chain sequence along with its context. Per the study methods: Quantification of nucleated cells was approximated via reference gene primer amplification. Assay: immunoSEQ multiplex PCR; the TCRdb copy retains only in-frame clones and omits some. Clone size and V and J calls were adopted from that table, with D and trimming inferred from the DNA. In the table there are 150,000 to 200,000 clones, approximately 80% of which are singletons. Looked up from germline, CDR1 is GTSNPN and CDR2 is SVGIG (reference sequence). The J segment lost 4 bases and the V segment lost 0 bases, leaving 9 bases of the junction unmatched. There are 16 residues in the CDR3. The data are from a study of blood T cell repertoires in COVID-19. Across the whole study: Samples of COVID-19 (acute and convalescent) were obtained from the United States, Italy and Spain. PBMCs, B-cell-depleted T cells, or T cells provided the cDNA or gDNA that made up the material.

The chain joins TRBV30 to TRBJ1-5, with 7 nucleotides matching TRBD1. The sequenced sample was peripheral blood. The TCR sequence derives from a woman of 80 years or more with active or convalescent COVID-19. CDR3 protein: CAWSVRGYRGNQPQHF. The CDR3 DNA reads TGTGCCTGGAGTGTAAGGGGATACAGGGGAAATCAGCCCCAGCATTTT.